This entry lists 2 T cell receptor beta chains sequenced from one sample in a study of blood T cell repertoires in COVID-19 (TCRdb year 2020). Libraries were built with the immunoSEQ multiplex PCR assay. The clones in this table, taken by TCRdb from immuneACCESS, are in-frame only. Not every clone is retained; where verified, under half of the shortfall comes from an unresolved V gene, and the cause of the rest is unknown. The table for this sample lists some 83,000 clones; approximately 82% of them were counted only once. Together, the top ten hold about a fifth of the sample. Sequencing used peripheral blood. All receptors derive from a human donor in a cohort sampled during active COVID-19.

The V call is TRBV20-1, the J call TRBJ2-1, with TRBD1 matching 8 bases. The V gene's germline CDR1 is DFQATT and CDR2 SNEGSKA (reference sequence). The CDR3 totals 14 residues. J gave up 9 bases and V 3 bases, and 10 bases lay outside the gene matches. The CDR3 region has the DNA TGCAGTGCTAGTTTTAACAGGGGGGTGGGTGAGCAGTTCTTC. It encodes CSASFNRGVGEQFF.

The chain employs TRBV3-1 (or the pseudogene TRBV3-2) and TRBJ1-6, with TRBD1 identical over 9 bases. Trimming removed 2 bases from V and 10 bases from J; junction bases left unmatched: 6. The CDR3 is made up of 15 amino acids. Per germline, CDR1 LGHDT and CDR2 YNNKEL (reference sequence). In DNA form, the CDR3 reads TGTGCCAGCAGCCAATGGGACAGGGATTACTCACCCCTCCACTTT. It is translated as CASSQWDRDYSPLHF.